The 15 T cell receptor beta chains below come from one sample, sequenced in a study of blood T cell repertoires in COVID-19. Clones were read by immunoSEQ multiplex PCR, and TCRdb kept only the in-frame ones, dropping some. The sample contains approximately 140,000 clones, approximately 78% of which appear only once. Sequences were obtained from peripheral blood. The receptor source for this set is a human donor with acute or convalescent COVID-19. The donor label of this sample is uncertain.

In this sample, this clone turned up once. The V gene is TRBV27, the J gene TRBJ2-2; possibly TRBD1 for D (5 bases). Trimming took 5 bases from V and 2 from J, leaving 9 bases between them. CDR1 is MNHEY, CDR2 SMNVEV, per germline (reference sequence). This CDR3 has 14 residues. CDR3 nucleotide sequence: TGTGCCAGCAGTCTCAGGGTTAACACCGGGGAGCTGTTTTTT. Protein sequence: CASSLRVNTGELFF.

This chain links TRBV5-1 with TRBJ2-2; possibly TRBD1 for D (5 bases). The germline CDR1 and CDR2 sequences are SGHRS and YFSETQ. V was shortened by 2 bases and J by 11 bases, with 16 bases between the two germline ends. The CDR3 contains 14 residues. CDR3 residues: CASSFSSGAVELFF. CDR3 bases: TGCGCCAGCAGCTTTTCTAGTGGGGCCGTTGAGCTGTTTTTT.

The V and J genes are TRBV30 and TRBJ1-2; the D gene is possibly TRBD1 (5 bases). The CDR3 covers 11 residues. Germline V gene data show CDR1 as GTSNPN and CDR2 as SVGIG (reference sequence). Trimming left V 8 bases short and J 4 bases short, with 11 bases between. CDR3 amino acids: CAGEDIYGYTF. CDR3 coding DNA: TGTGCCGGCGAGGACATCTATGGCTACACCTTC. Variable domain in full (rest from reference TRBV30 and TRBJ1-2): SQTIHQWPATLVQPVGSPLSLECTVEGTSNPNLYWYRQAAGRGLQLLFYSVGIGQISSEVPQNLSASRPQDRQFILSSKKLLLSDSGFYLCAGEDIYGYTFGSGTRLTVV.

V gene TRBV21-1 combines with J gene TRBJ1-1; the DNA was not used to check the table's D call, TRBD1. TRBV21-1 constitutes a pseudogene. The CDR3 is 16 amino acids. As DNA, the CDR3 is TGTGCCAGCAGCCTCAGACGGGACACTCAGAACACTGAAGCTTTCTTT. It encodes CASSLRRDTQNTEAFF.

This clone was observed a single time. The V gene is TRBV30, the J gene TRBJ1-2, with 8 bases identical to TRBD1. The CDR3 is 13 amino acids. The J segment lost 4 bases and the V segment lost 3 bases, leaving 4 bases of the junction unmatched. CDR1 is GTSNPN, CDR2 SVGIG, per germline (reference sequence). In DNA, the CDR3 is TGTGCCTGGAGCGCCGGGACAGGCTATGGCTACACCTTC. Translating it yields CAWSAGTGYGYTF.

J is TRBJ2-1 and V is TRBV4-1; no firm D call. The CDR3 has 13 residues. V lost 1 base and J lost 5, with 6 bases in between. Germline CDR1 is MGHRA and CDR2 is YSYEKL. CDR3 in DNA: TGCGCCAGCAGCCAAGGACTGAACAATGAGCAGTTCTTC. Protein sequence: CASSQGLNNEQFF.

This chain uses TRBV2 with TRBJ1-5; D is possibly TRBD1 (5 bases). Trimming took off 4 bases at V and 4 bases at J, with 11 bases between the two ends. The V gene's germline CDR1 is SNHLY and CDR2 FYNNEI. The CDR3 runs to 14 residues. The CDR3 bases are TGTGCCAGCAGTGGCAGGGTTGGGAATCAGCCCCAGCATTTT. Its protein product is CASSGRVGNQPQHF.

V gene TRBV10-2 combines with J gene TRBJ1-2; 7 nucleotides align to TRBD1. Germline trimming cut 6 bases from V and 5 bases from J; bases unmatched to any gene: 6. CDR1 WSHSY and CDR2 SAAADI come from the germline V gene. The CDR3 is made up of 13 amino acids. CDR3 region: CASREGAGYGYTF. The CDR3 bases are TGCGCCAGCAGAGAGGGGGCTGGTTATGGCTACACCTTC.

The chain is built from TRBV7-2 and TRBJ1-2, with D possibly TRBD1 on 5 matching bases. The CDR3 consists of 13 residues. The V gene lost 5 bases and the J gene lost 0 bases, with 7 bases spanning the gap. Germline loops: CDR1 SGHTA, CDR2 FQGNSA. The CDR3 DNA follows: TGTGCCAGCAGCCCGACAGCTAACTATGGCTACACCTTC. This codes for CASSPTANYGYTF.

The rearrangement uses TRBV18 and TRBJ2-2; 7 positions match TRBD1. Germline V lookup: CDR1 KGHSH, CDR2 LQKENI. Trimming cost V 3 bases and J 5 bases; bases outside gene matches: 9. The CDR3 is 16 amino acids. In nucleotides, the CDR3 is TGTGCCAGCTCACCGGCAGGGGGTCCGCTAACCGGGGAGCTGTTTTTT. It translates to CASSPAGGPLTGELFF.

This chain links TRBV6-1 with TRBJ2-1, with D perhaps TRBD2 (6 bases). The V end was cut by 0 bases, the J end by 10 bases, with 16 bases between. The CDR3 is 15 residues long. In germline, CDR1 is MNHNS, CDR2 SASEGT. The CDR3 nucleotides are TGTGCCAGCAGTGAAGCATCGGTGGAGGGTTGGGAGCAGTTCTTC. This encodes CASSEASVEGWEQFF.

In DNA form, the CDR3 reads TGTGCCAGCAGCCAATCGGATAGCATCTATGGCTACACCTTC. Protein sequence: CASSQSDSIYGYTF. The V gene is TRBV3-1 (or the pseudogene TRBV3-2), the J gene TRBJ1-2; D gene unclear. This CDR3 contains 14 residues. Germline values: CDR1 LGHDT, CDR2 YNNKEL (reference sequence). Trimming took off 2 bases at V and 4 bases at J, with 11 bases between the two ends.

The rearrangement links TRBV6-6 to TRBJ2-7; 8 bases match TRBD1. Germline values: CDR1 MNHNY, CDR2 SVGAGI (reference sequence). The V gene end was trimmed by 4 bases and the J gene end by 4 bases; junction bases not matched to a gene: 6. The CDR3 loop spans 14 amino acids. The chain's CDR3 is CASSFGTGAYEQYF. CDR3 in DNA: TGTGCCAGCAGTTTTGGGACAGGAGCTTACGAGCAGTACTTC.

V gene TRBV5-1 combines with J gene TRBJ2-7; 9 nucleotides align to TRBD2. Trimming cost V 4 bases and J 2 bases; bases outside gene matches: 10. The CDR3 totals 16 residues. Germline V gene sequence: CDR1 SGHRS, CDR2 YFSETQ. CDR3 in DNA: TGCGCCAGCAGCGGCCGCGGGCTAGCGGGGACCTACGAGCAGTACTTC. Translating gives CASSGRGLAGTYEQYF.

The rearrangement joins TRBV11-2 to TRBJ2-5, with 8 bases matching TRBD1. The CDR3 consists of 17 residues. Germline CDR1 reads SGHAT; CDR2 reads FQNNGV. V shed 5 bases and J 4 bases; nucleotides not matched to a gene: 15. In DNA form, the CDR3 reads TGTGCCAGCAGCCCGCGACAGGGGATACCGATAGGAGAGACCCAGTACTTC. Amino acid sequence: CASSPRQGIPIGETQYF.